Each of the 28 T cell receptor beta chains below was sequenced from the same sample in a study of identical twins listed by TCRdb under 2016. Libraries were built with 5' RACE. Sequencing was performed on an Illumina HiSeq 2000. TCRdb cleaned the public reads at Q25 with fastp, built clones with MiXCR and kept in-frame beta chains. Every distinct CDR3 protein forms one entry, paired with its most common genes and DNA. The sample table records 300,000 or so distinct CDR3 sequences; nearly 9.5% of these occur just once. Clones ranked in the top ten supply roughly 6.4% of the sample. The same specimen was also included in a second study, on yellow fever vaccine responses in identical twins.

Source material: CD8+ T cells sorted from blood. Receptors originate from a woman between 18 and 29 years old in good health.

This clonotype appeared a few times. The chain has TRBV14 and TRBJ2-2; D is uncertain. This CDR3 spans 13 amino acids. Germline V gives CDR1 SGHDN, CDR2 FVKESK. In DNA, the CDR3 is TGTGCTACGGCGGACCTCTACACCGGGGAGCTGTTTTTT. It yields the protein CATADLYTGELFF.

This clonotype was detected only a few times. The chain employs TRBV25-1 and TRBJ2-3; 7 bases fit TRBD2. The CDR3 contains 14 residues. Germline V CDR1 and CDR2: MGHDK, SYGVNS. V was clipped by 4 bases and J by 0 bases; unmatched bases: 1. The CDR3 nucleotides read TGTGCCAGCAGTGGCGGGGGAAGCACAGATACGCAGTATTTT. It is translated as CASSGGGSTDTQYF.

There are many counts of this clonotype. This chain links TRBV3-1 with TRBJ1-1, with 9 bases that match TRBD1. The J segment lost 3 bases and the V segment lost 4 bases, leaving 6 bases of the junction unmatched. In germline, CDR1 is LGHDT, CDR2 YNNKEL (reference sequence). The CDR3 totals 15 residues. The CDR3 region has the DNA TGTGCCAGCAGCCCGGGACAGGGATTTGACACTGAAGCTTTCTTT. It specifies CASSPGQGFDTEAFF.

The V gene is TRBV27, the J gene TRBJ2-1; D may be TRBD1 (5 bases). The CDR3 consists of 16 residues. The ends were cut back, 4 bases at V and 0 bases at J, with 13 bases in the middle. Germline V CDR1 and CDR2: MNHEY, SMNVEV (reference sequence). DNA of the CDR3: TGTGCCAGCAGTTCCAGGGCCCAAAGCTCCTACAATGAGCAGTTCTTC. Amino acid sequence: CASSSRAQSSYNEQFF.

The table lists this clonotype with many counts. The chain has TRBV4-3 and TRBJ2-1; the D gene is possibly TRBD2 (6 bases). Trimming cost V 2 bases and J 0 bases, with 14 bases left between them. Per germline, CDR1 LGHNA and CDR2 YSLEER. The CDR3 runs to 17 residues. The DNA of the CDR3 is TGCGCCAGCAGCCAAAGCGTAGCGGCCCTCTCCTACAATGAGCAGTTCTTC. It specifies CASSQSVAALSYNEQFF.

This clonotype was seen more than once but under ten times. This chain connects TRBV6-5 to TRBJ2-6, with D maybe TRBD2 (5 bases). The germline gives CDR1 MNHEY, CDR2 SVGAGI. This CDR3 contains 15 residues. V was cut by 5 bases and J by 1 base, with 9 bases left in between. The CDR3 DNA reads as TGTGCCAGCAGTACTAGAGGGTCTGGGGCCAACGTCCTGACTTTC. This sequence encodes CASSTRGSGANVLTF.

There are a few counts of this clonotype. J is TRBJ2-1 and V is TRBV20-1; 11 bases agree with TRBD2. V was pared by 6 bases and J by 4 bases, with 8 bases of the junction left unmatched. The V gene's germline CDR1 is DFQATT and CDR2 SNEGSKA (reference sequence). The CDR3 extends over 15 amino acids. Written as DNA, the CDR3 is TGCAGTGCCATGACTAGCGGGACAGCTTACAATGAGCAGTTCTTC. Translated: CSAMTSGTAYNEQFF.

The chain employs TRBV12-3 or TRBV12-4 and TRBJ2-3; 9 nucleotides agree with TRBD2. The CDR3 covers 16 residues. V gave up 8 bases and J gave up 5 bases; unmatched junction bases: 14. CDR3 sequence (DNA): TGTGCCAGCTGGGATAGCGGGGGCCTGGTGGGAGATACGCAGTATTTT. It is translated as CASWDSGGLVGDTQYF.

A few counts support this clonotype. The chain combines TRBV6-1 with TRBJ1-2; D is unresolved. CDR1 MNHNS and CDR2 SASEGT come from the germline V gene. The CDR3 contains 16 residues. V lost 5 bases to trimming and J lost 0 bases, with 16 bases between them. This CDR3 is CASSPLKAGANYGYTF. Here the CDR3 DNA reads TGTGCCAGCAGTCCGCTAAAGGCAGGAGCTAACTATGGCTACACCTTC.

This clonotype was seen a few times. The V gene is TRBV10-2, the J gene TRBJ2-4, with TRBD1 matching 7 bases. CDR1 and CDR2 (germline): WSHSY, SAAADI. With 3 bases clipped from V and 7 bases from J, the junction kept 0 bases outside the gene matches. The CDR3 has 12 residues. CDR3 amino acids: CASSEQGNIQYF. The CDR3, as DNA: TGCGCCAGCAGTGAACAGGGGAACATTCAGTACTTC.

This clonotype appeared many times. The chain links TRBV24-1 to TRBJ2-1, with TRBD1 as a possible D gene (5 bases). This CDR3 has 13 residues. Trimming took 7 bases from V and 2 from J, leaving 8 bases between them. The germline V gene has CDR1 KGHDR and CDR2 SFDVKD. The CDR3 loop reads CATRQGTYNEQFF. The CDR3 DNA is TGTGCCACCAGGCAGGGTACCTACAATGAGCAGTTCTTC.

The J gene is TRBJ2-2, the V gene TRBV29-1, with D uncertain. Trimming shortened V by 5 bases and J by 1 base, and 8 bases separated the two germline ends. The CDR3 has 13 residues. Germline loops: CDR1 SQVTM, CDR2 ANQGSEA. The DNA of the CDR3 is TGCAGCGTTCTAACCCAGAACACCGGGGAGCTGTTTTTT. Protein sequence: CSVLTQNTGELFF.

This clonotype has ten or more counts. The J gene is TRBJ2-3, the V gene TRBV4-3; the D gene could be TRBD1 or TRBD2 (5 bases each). This CDR3 has 14 residues. Deletions cut 7 bases from V and 8 bases from J, with 19 bases between. In germline, CDR1 is LGHNA, CDR2 YSLEER. CDR3 residues: CASTDFLGTVTQYF. DNA for the CDR3: TGCGCCAGCACCGACTTTTTGGGGACCGTTACGCAGTATTTT.

This clonotype was found a few times. The CDR3 DNA is TGTGCCATCAGTACTAGCGGGACGACCTACGAGCAGTACTTC. Translated: CAISTSGTTYEQYF. The chain employs TRBV10-3 and TRBJ2-7; 10 bases match TRBD2. V was pared by 5 bases and J by 2 bases, with 3 bases of the junction left unmatched. In germline, CDR1 is ENHRY, CDR2 SYGVKD. The CDR3 totals 14 residues.

Many counts were recorded for this clonotype. The chain employs TRBV29-1 and TRBJ2-1; no firm D call. The CDR3 spans 15 residues. Germline CDR1 and CDR2: SQVTM and ANQGSEA. Trimming cost V 0 bases and J 5 bases, with 14 bases left between them. CDR3 nucleotide sequence: TGCAGCGTTGAAGATTCCAGATACCAGGACAATGAGCAGTTCTTC. Protein product: CSVEDSRYQDNEQFF.

This clonotype was seen more than once but under ten times. The V call is TRBV7-8, the J call TRBJ2-7; possibly TRBD1 or TRBD2 for D (5 bases each). The CDR3 extends over 13 amino acids. V was pared by 5 bases and J by 0 bases, with 8 bases between. CDR1 and CDR2 from the germline V gene are SGHVS and FQNEAQ. CDR3 in DNA: TGTGCCAGCAGCGTCGGGGCCTCCTACGAGCAGTACTTC. It specifies CASSVGASYEQYF. The full variable domain, completed using reference TRBV7-8 and TRBJ2-7, is GAGVSQSPRYKVAKRGQDVALRCDPISGHVSLFWYQQALGQGPEFLTYFQNEAQLDKSGLPSDRFFAERPEGSVSTLKIQRTQQEDSAVYLCASSVGASYEQYFGPGTRLTVT.

V gene TRBV7-9 combines with J gene TRBJ1-1; 8 bases align to TRBD1. Germline CDR1 and CDR2: SEHNR and FQNEAQ (reference sequence). The length of the CDR3 is 14 residues. V shed 4 bases and J 4 bases; nucleotides not matched to a gene: 5. CDR3 residues: CASSSQGAGTEAFF. CDR3 nucleotide sequence: TGTGCCAGCAGCTCGCAGGGGGCAGGCACTGAAGCTTTCTTT. The full variable domain, rest sourced from reference TRBV7-9 and TRBJ1-1, is DTGVSQNPRHKITKRGQNVTFRCDPISEHNRLYWYRQTLGQGPEFLTYFQNEAQLEKSRLLSDRFSAERPKGSFSTLEIQRTEQGDSAMYLCASSSQGAGTEAFFGQGTRLTVV.

There are many counts of this clonotype. This CDR3 reads CATSRDRGDRGRRTEAFF. As DNA, the CDR3 is TGTGCCACCAGCAGAGATCGGGGGGACAGGGGGCGAAGGACTGAAGCTTTCTTT. V and J are TRBV15 and TRBJ1-1, with 12 bases lining up with TRBD1. Losses at the gene ends were 0 bases for V and 5 bases for J; bases not matched to a gene: 10. This CDR3 has 18 amino acids. Germline loops: CDR1 LNHNV, CDR2 YYDKDF (reference sequence). Supplemented by reference TRBV15 and TRBJ1-1, the full variable domain reads DAMVIQNPRYQVTQFGKPVTLSCSQTLNHNVMYWYQQKSSQAPKLLFHYYDKDFNNEADTPDNFQSRRPNTSFCFLDIRSPGLGDTAMYLCATSRDRGDRGRRTEAFFGQGTRLTVV.

The V gene is TRBV6-1, the J gene TRBJ2-3, with 9 bases aligning to TRBD2. The CDR3 sequence is 16 residues long. In germline, CDR1 is MNHNS, CDR2 SASEGT. Losses at the gene ends were 8 bases for V and 5 bases for J; bases not matched to a gene: 14. The CDR3 DNA is TGTGCCAGCTTCCCCCGGGGCGGGAGGGCAGAAGATACGCAGTATTTT. It codes for CASFPRGGRAEDTQYF.

At least ten counts were recorded for this clonotype. J is TRBJ2-3 and V is TRBV5-1; 11 nucleotides match TRBD1. Looked up from germline, CDR1 is SGHRS and CDR2 is YFSETQ. This CDR3 comprises 15 residues. V shed 3 bases and J 4 bases; nucleotides not matched to a gene: 4. The CDR3 here is CASSSGTGGSDTQYF. CDR3 DNA sequence: TGCGCCAGCAGCTCCGGGACAGGGGGGTCAGATACGCAGTATTTT. Variable domain in full (rest from reference TRBV5-1 and TRBJ2-3): KAGVTQTPRYLIKTRGQQVTLSCSPISGHRSVSWYQQTPGQGLQFLFEYFSETQRNKGNFPGRFSGRQFSNSRSEMNVSTLELGDSALYLCASSSGTGGSDTQYFGPGTRLTVL.

This clonotype was seen only a few times. This chain joins TRBV30 and TRBJ2-2, with 11 bases aligning to TRBD2. J gave up 6 bases and V 1 base, and 7 bases lay outside the gene matches. CDR1 and CDR2 from the germline V gene are GTSNPN and SVGIG (reference sequence). This CDR3 has 16 residues. CDR3 sequence: CAWSEWLAGGAGELFF. The CDR3 DNA reads as TGTGCCTGGAGTGAATGGCTAGCGGGAGGAGCCGGGGAGCTGTTTTTT.

In its sample, this clonotype was seen many times. J is TRBJ2-3 and V is TRBV20-1; 8 nucleotides match TRBD1. V shed 2 bases and J 6 bases; nucleotides not matched to a gene: 7. The CDR3 runs to 14 residues. In germline, CDR1 is DFQATT, CDR2 SNEGSKA (reference sequence). DNA of the CDR3: TGCAGTGCTAGAACGGACAGGGAAAGTGATACGCAGTATTTT. Its protein is CSARTDRESDTQYF.

This clonotype was found a few times. The rearrangement uses TRBV9 and TRBJ1-2; TRBD1 agrees at 7 bases. V trimming: 4 bases; J trimming: 8 bases; junction bases outside the gene matches: 14. The CDR3 runs to 15 residues. Germline loops: CDR1 SGDLS, CDR2 YYNGEE. The CDR3 sequence is CASSPWTGLIKGYTF. In DNA, the CDR3 is TGTGCCAGCAGCCCATGGACAGGACTCATAAAGGGCTACACCTTC. The full variable domain, completed using reference TRBV9 and TRBJ1-2, is DSGVTQTPKHLITATGQRVTLRCSPRSGDLSVYWYQQSLDQGLQFLIQYYNGEERAKGNILERFSAQQFPDLHSELNLSSLELGDSALYFCASSPWTGLIKGYTFGSGTRLTVV.

This clonotype was seen at least ten times. V gene TRBV7-9 combines with J gene TRBJ1-1, with 7 positions matching TRBD1. CDR3 length: 15 amino acids. CDR1 is SEHNR and CDR2 is FQNEAQ in the germline V gene (reference sequence). Unmatched junction bases numbered 6, after V lost 1 base and J lost 4 bases. The CDR3 DNA reads as TGTGCCAGCAGCTTAGTAGGGGGCTCTGCCACTGAAGCTTTCTTT. As protein: CASSLVGGSATEAFF.

This clonotype was counted at least ten times. The V call is TRBV11-2, the J call TRBJ2-7; 7 bases agree with TRBD1. J gave up 3 bases and V 1 base, and 3 bases lay outside the gene matches. The CDR3 runs to 14 residues. Germline CDR1 is SGHAT and CDR2 is FQNNGV. Here the CDR3 DNA reads TGTGCCAGCAGCTTAGTGGGACAGCTCTACGAGCAGTACTTC. As protein: CASSLVGQLYEQYF.

This clonotype has a count of ten or more. This rearrangement joins TRBV19 to TRBJ2-1; D possibly corresponds to TRBD2 (5 bases). Germline values: CDR1 LNHDA, CDR2 SQIVND (reference sequence). The V end lost 10 bases, the J end lost 4 bases, and 14 bases lay between the germline ends. The CDR3 has 13 amino acids. The CDR3 nucleotides are TGTGCCACCTCTCCCGGGATTTACAATGAGCAGTTCTTC. Its translation is CATSPGIYNEQFF.

This clonotype showed up many times. The chain joins TRBV29-1 to TRBJ2-1; unclear D gene. CDR3 length equals 11 residues. The V gene lost 4 bases and the J gene lost 6 bases, with 7 bases spanning the gap. The germline V gene has CDR1 SQVTM and CDR2 ANQGSEA. The CDR3 loop reads CSVVAANEQFF. The CDR3 bases are TGCAGCGTTGTGGCAGCCAATGAGCAGTTCTTC.

The V and J genes are TRBV12-5 and TRBJ2-7; D perhaps matches TRBD1 (6 bases). Between the trimmed V and J ends, which lost 5 bases and 5 bases, there was a span of 13 bases. The V gene's germline CDR1 is LGHNT and CDR2 FRNRAP. CDR3 length: 13 residues. In DNA, the CDR3 is TGTGCTAGTGGTGCCTCAGGGGATCACGAGCAGTACTTC. Amino acid sequence: CASGASGDHEQYF.